This TCR beta chain was recorded in a study of blood T cell repertoires in COVID-19 (dated by TCRdb to 2020 to 2021). Regarding the study in general: The collaborator samples originated in the United States, Italy and Spain and spanned the acute and convalescent phases of COVID-19. The material from the prospective study consisted of cDNA or gDNA derived from T cells, B-cell-depleted T cells, or PBMCs. Deeply sampled blood TCRbeta repertoires from subjects exposed to, actively infected with, or recovered from COVID-19 were included in the dataset. The repertoires were released in a freely available public database meant as a resource for research on the immune response to SARS-CoV-2. Samples came from the ongoing ImmuneRACE study (first 160 participants) plus 1,254 subjects from 6 global collaborators. The sample metadata nearly always contained a de-identified subject ID, COVID-19 status, age in years and sex. Where available, HLA class I and class II types were taken from metadata supplied by the sample provider and were not determined by assay-based typing. Results and caveats for the whole study, not just this receptor: Clinical and demographic metadata were provided uncurated, with the amount varying by source and participant.

TCRbeta CDR3 regions were amplified from genomic DNA by means of the immunoSEQ Assay, a bias-controlled multiplex PCR. The original methods were these. Within the assay, amplification of reference gene primers was used to estimate how many nucleated cells each sample contained. Sequence reads were collapsed and filtered to measure the absolute abundance of every unique TCRbeta CDR3 rearrangement. For each sample, productive Simpson clonality was calculated by taking the square root of Simpson's diversity index across productive rearrangements. This immuneACCESS table, as held by TCRdb, lists in-frame sequences with V and J called but not all clones. Of the missing ones, under half trace to an unresolved V gene in checked studies; the others have no known cause. V, J and clone size are those of that table, while D and trimming were read from the DNA. This sample is represented by 140,000 or so clones; around nine tenths of them were singletons. Clones ranked in the top ten supply about 10% of the sample.

Trimming removed 5 bases from V and 4 bases from J, leaving 9 bases between the germline ends. Including cysteine and phenylalanine, the CDR3 has 12 amino acids. The sequence is cut down to CDR3 DNA, 36 bases in frame from base 1. Via the germline V gene (reference sequence), CDR1 is LNHDA and CDR2 SQIVND. The collaborating institutions used their own protocols to collect whole blood in K2EDTA tubes. For TCRbeta analysis, collaborators shipped samples in one of three forms: frozen whole blood, isolated PBMCs, or DNA extracted from either of those sample types. About this clone itself: It lacks a known antigen. It has no much larger one-base neighbor in the sample; base qualities were not kept. The sample contains more than one DNA sequence encoding this CDR3.

This chain is built from TRBV19 and TRBJ2-7; TRBD1 is a possible D gene, resting on 6 matching bases. This receptor was taken from a man aged 55 to 69 with active or convalescent COVID-19. Sequenced material: peripheral blood. At the DNA level, the sequence is TGTGCCAGTAGTCCGCAGGGGTACGAGCAGTACTTC. This yields the protein CASSPQGYEQYF.